This T cell receptor beta chain was captured in a study of naive and memory T cell subsets (dated by TCRdb to 2016 to 2017). Background for the entire study: An open-source, UMI-based TCR alpha and beta sequencing pipeline was applied to sorted naive and memory peripheral blood T cell subsets. IgG serology results and the functional CMV T cell responses were in complete agreement. RNA was DNase-treated and reverse transcribed with TCR constant-region primers, mostly using SuperScript III. General study outcomes and caveats: After error correction, only a single occurrence was seen for over 85% of naive TCR sequences, so much steeper abundance distributions were produced than in memory subsets. RNA-based TCR counts may be influenced by expression changes linked to T cell activation and differentiation. In both CD4 and CD8 cells, a rise in Gini index and a fall in Shannon and inverse Simpson diversity were observed from naive through CM, EM and EMRA. Clonotypes were defined as single alpha or beta chain sequences, not paired alpha/beta receptors. The repertoire findings for the naive and memory subsets could not be validated against a ground truth, as none was available. The abundance of TCRs followed a power law with an exponent that differed between naive and memory subsets yet stayed consistent across the three individuals.

Libraries were made using UMI-ligation and nested PCR. An equimolar mix of two oligonucleotides covering both TRBC1 and TRBC2 was used as the beta constant-region primer. Four rounds of PCR were used to amplify ligated cDNA, with nested alpha and beta constant-region primers being used together with the SP2 primer. A single-stranded oligonucleotide containing the SP2 primer and a 12-nucleotide UMI was joined to the 3' end of the cDNA by T4 RNA ligase 1. The ligation reaction was kept at 16 degrees C for about 20-24 hours. PCR2 was usually performed as a SYBR Green qPCR and halted at a preset threshold so that over-amplification would not occur. Agencourt AMPure XP magnetic beads were used for all purifications after the first. Libraries were quantified by Qubit and checked on a TapeStation, where a main peak was expected near 650 bp. The pooled libraries were sequenced on an Illumina MiSeq using v2 2x251 paired-end kits, which usually yielded about 0.95-2 million reads per sample. Each sample was pooled at 3 to 5 nM, and about 4.5-7% PhiX was included to help cluster recognition. On the authors' methods: Decombinator assigned V and J genes to Demultiplexor-processed FASTQ reads by tag matching, allowing a single base-pair mismatch. By using UMIs, Collapsinator corrected both sequencing errors and the frequency errors caused by PCR heterogeneity. CDR3Translator translated TCRs and extracted CDR3s from the conserved cysteine to the FGXG phenylalanine, flagging non-productive sequences. Repertoires were subsampled to equal numbers of UMI-defined TCRs before Gini, Shannon entropy and inverse Simpson indices were calculated. Power-law fits to clonotype abundance distributions were performed by maximum likelihood within the linear range. Similar UMI counts, unique TCR numbers and clonal distributions were obtained with the pipeline and with MIGEC on one naive CD8 sample. Repertoires were searched for 7,322 CMV-associated CDR3 sequences compiled from VDJdb and a published dataset. TCRdb trimmed the raw reads at Q25, called clones with MiXCR and kept productive beta chains. CDR3 protein sequences are deduplicated, and each keeps its most common genes and DNA. For this entry, the V and J calls and clone size follow TCRdb and not the study's own pipeline. For this sample there are 30,000 to 40,000 distinct CDR3 sequences; approximately 17% appear just once. The ten biggest clones cover 3% to 3.5% of the sample.

This clonotype has just a few counts. No antigen is known for it. No base-level quality is on record; no much larger clone is a single base apart. CDR1 and CDR2 were assigned from the germline V gene (reference sequence) as DFQATT and SNEGSKA. Trimming accounts for 5 bases at V and 4 bases at J, while the number of junction bases matched to no gene is 15. From the cysteine through the phenylalanine, the CDR3 covers 18 amino acids. Only the CDR3 DNA is retained, 54 bases long and in frame from the first base. From the second PCR step onward, the TCR alpha chain libraries and the TCR beta chain libraries were amplified separately. Donor CMV status was determined by IFNgamma production from CD4+ T cells after overnight stimulation of fresh PBMCs with CMV viral lysate. CD4 T cells were positively selected with Miltenyi beads, followed by positive selection of CD8 T cells from the CD4-negative fraction. After staining for CD3, CD4, CD8, CD45RA, CD27 and a live/dead dye, cells were sorted on a BD Aria II into four subsets based on CD45RA and CD27. For sorting, CD45RA-CD27- cells were defined as effector memory cells, while CD45RA+CD27- cells were defined as EMRA cells. A few healthy volunteers provided blood, and the blood of each volunteer was split into CD4 and CD8 T cells and then into four differentiation subsets. About 0.11 L of peripheral blood was taken from each donor, and PBMC were separated by density-gradient centrifugation on Ficoll-Paque PLUS. Sorted cells were lysed in RLT buffer, after which RNA was extracted using a Qiagen RNeasy kit and stored at -80 degrees C.

Recombination linked TRBV20-1 to TRBJ1-6; the junction holds 9 bases that match TRBD1. This TCR came from a human donor in good health. Input material: effector memory CD4+ T cells from blood. The cell subset or site label corresponds to: effector memory, CD45RA- CD27-. At the DNA level, the sequence is TGCAGTGCTGGACGCCCGGGACAGGGTCCTTTTTATAATTCACCCCTCCACTTT. Translated, this is CSAGRPGQGPFYNSPLHF.